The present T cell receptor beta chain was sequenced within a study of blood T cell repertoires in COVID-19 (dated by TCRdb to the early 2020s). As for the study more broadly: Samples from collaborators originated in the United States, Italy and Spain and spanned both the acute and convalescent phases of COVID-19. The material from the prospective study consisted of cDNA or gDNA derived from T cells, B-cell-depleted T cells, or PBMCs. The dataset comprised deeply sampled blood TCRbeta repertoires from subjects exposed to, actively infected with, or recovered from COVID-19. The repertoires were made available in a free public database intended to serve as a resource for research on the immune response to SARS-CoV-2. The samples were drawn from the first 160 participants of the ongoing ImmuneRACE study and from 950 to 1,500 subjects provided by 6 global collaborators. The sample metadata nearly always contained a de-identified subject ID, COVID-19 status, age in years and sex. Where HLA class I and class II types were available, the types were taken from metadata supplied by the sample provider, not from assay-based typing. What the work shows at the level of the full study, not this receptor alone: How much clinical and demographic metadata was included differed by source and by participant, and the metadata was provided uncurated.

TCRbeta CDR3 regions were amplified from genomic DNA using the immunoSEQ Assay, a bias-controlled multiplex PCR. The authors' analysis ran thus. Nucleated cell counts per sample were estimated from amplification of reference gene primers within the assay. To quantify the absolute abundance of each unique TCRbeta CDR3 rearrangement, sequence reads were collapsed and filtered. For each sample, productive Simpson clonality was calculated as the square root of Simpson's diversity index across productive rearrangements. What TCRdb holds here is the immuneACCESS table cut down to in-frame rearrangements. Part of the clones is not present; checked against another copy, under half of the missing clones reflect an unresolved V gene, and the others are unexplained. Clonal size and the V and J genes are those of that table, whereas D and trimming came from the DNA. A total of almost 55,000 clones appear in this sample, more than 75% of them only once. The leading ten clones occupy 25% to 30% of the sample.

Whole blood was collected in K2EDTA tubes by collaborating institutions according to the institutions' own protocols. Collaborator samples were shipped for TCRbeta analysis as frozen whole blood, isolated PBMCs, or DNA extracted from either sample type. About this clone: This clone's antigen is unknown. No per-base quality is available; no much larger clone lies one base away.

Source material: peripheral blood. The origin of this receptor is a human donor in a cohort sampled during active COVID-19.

The DNA sequence reads TGCGCCAGCAGCTTGACCTCACTAGCGGGGGGTCTGGACGAGCAGTACTTC. Translated, this gives CASSLTSLAGGLDEQYF. This sequence uses TRBV5-1 and TRBJ2-7; 12 middle bases align to TRBD2. Relative to germline, V is missing 1 base and J is missing 5 bases, with 10 bases of the junction outside any gene match. CDR1 and CDR2 (SGHRS, YFSETQ) derive from the germline V gene. CDR3 length: 17 amino acids, cysteine to phenylalanine. Left in the record is the CDR3 DNA by itself, 51 bases read in frame from the first base.